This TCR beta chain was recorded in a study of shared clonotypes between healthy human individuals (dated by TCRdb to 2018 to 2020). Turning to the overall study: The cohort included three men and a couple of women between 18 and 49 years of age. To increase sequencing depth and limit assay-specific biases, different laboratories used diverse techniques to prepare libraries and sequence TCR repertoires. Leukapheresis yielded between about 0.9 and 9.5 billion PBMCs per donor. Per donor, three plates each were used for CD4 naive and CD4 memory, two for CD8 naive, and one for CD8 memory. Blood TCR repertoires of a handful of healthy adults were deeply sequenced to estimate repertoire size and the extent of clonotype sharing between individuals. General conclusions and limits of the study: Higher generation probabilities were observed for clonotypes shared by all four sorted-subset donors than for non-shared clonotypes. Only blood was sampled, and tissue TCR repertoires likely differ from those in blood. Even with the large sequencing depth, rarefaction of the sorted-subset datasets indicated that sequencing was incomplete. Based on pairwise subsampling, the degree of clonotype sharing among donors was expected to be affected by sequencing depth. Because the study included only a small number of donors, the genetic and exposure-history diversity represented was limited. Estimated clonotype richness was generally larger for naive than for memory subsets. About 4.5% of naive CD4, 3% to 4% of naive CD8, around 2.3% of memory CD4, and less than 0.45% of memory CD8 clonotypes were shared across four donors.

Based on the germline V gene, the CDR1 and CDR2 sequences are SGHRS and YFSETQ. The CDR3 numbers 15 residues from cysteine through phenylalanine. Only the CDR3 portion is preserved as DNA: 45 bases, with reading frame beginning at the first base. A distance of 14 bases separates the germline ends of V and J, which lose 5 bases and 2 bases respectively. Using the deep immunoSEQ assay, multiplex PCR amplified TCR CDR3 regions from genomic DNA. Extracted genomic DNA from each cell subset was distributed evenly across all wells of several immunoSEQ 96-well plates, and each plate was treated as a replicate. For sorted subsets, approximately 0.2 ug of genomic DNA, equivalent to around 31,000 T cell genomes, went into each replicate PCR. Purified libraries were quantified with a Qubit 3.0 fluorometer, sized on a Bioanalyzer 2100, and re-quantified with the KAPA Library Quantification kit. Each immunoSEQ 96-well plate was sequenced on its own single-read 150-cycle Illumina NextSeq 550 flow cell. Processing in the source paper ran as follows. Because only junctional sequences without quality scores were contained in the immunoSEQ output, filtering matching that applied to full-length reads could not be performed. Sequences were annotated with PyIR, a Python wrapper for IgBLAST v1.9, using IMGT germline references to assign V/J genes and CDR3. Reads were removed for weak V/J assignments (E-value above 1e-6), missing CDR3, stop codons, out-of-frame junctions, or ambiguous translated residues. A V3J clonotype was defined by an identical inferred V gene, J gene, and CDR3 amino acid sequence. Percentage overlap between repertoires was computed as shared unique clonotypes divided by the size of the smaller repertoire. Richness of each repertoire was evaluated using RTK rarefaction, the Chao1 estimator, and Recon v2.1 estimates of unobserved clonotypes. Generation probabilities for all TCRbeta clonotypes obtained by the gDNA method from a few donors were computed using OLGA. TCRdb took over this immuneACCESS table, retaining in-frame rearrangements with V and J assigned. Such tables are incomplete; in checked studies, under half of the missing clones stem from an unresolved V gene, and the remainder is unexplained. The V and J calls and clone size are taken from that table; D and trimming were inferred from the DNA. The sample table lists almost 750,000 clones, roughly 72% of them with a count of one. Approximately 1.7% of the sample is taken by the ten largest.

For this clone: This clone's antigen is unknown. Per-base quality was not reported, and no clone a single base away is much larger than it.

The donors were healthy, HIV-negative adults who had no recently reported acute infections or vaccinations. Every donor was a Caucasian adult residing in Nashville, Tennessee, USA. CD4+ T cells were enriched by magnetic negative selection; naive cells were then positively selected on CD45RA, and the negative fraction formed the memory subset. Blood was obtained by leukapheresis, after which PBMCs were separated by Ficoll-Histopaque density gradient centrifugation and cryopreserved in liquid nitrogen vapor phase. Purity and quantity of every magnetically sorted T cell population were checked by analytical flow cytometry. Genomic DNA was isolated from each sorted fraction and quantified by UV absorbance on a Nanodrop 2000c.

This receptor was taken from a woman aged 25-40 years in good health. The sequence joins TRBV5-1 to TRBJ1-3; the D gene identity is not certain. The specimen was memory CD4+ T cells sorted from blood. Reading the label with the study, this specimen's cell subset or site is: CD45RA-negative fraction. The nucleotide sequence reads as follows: TGCGCCAGCAGTTCCGCCCCGGGCACTGGAAACACCATATATTTT. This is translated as CASSSAPGTGNTIYF.